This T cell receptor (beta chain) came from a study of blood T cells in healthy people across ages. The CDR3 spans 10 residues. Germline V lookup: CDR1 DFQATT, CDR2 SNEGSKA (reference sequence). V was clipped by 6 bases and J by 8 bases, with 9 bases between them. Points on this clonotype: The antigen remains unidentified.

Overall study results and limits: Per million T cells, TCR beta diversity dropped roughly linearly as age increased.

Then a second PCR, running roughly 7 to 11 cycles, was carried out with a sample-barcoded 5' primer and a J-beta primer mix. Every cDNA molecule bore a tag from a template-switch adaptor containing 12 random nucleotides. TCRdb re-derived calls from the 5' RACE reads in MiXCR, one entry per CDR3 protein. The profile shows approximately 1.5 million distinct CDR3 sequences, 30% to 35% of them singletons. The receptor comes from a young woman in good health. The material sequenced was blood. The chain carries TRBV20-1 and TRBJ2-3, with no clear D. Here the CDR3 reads CSASQVTQYF. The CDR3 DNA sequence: TGCAGTGCCAGCCAAGTTACGCAGTATTTT.